A single sample is the source of the 22 T cell receptor beta chains below, sequenced in a study of blood T cells in healthy people across ages. It was with a sample-barcoded 5' primer and a J-beta primer mix that a second PCR of about 6 to 12 cycles was run. TCRdb re-called the 5' RACE reads through MiXCR, storing one row per CDR3 protein. This table holds approximately 800,000 distinct CDR3 sequences, about 26% found once. These data were also reused for a study on T cells of mothers and their children.

The sequencing input was blood. These receptors were taken from a boy under 18 in good health.

The V call is TRBV12-3 or TRBV12-4, the J call TRBJ2-6; D is possibly TRBD1 (6 bases). The CDR3 consists of 14 residues. The germline V and J ends were trimmed by 6 bases and 2 bases, with 8 bases remaining between them. CDR3 loop: CASSEGAGANVLTF. In DNA, the CDR3 is TGTGCCAGCAGCGAGGGGGCTGGGGCCAACGTCCTGACTTTC.

This clonotype was counted a few times. The CDR3 loop is CSVPREESYTF. The CDR3 bases are TGCAGTGTCCCCCGGGAGGAGAGCTACACCTTC. This chain joins TRBV20-1 and TRBJ1-2; D not certain. CDR1 DFQATT and CDR2 SNEGSKA come from the germline V gene (reference sequence). V was cut by 7 bases and J by 9 bases, with 15 bases left in between. The CDR3 loop spans 11 amino acids.

The rearrangement uses TRBV7-6 and TRBJ1-6, with a weak D call TRBD1 (5 bases). CDR1 is SGHVS and CDR2 is FNYEAQ in the germline V gene. Trimming cost V 0 bases and J 3 bases, with 12 bases left between them. This CDR3 comprises 17 residues. CDR3 protein: CASSLADNRLYNSPLHF. Here the CDR3 DNA reads TGTGCCAGCAGCTTAGCGGACAATCGACTCTATAATTCACCCCTCCACTTT.

This clonotype was counted between two and nine times. This sequence joins TRBV25-1 and TRBJ1-4; no clear D. CDR1 and CDR2 from the germline V gene are MGHDK and SYGVNS. The CDR3 sequence is 12 residues long. The V gene lost 3 bases and the J gene lost 11 bases, with 10 bases spanning the gap. CDR3 bases: TGTGCCAGCAGTGACCTGAGAGGGAAACTGTTTTTT. Residues: CASSDLRGKLFF.

This clonotype was observed a handful of times. The V gene is TRBV12-3 or TRBV12-4, the J gene TRBJ1-6, with D perhaps matching TRBD1 (6 bases). The CDR3 spans 13 residues. The V and J ends lost 7 bases and 7 bases respectively, with 11 bases between them. The CDR3 loop reads CASTRGRNSPLHF. CDR3 nucleotide sequence: TGTGCCAGCACGAGGGGGAGGAATTCACCCCTCCACTTT.

V gene TRBV20-1 combines with J gene TRBJ2-1; a weak D match, TRBD2 (5 bases). The V gene's germline CDR1 is DFQATT and CDR2 SNEGSKA (reference sequence). This CDR3 is built from 16 residues. The V end was cut by 6 bases, the J end by 5 bases, with 23 bases between. CDR3 sequence: CSADITSQQANNEQFF. CDR3 DNA: TGCAGTGCCGACATAACTAGTCAACAAGCTAACAATGAGCAGTTCTTC.

The chain joins TRBV5-1 to TRBJ2-7; D call uncertain. The germline V gene has CDR1 SGHRS and CDR2 YFSETQ. CDR3 size: 16 residues. V was clipped by 3 bases and J by 3 bases, with 19 bases between them. CDR3 sequence (DNA): TGCGCCAGCAGCTGGACCCCACGGAACATCCACTACGAGCAGTACTTC. This codes for CASSWTPRNIHYEQYF. Variable domain in full (rest from reference TRBV5-1 and TRBJ2-7): KAGVTQTPRYLIKTRGQQVTLSCSPISGHRSVSWYQQTPGQGLQFLFEYFSETQRNKGNFPGRFSGRQFSNSRSEMNVSTLELGDSALYLCASSWTPRNIHYEQYFGPGTRLTVT.

To note about this clonotype: Mismatch with germline at one junction end may stem from a read error. The gene calls are TRBV24-1 and TRBJ2-1; no clear D. Judging by the DNA end, TRBJ2-5 fits better; the J call may be wrong. The CDR3 length is 13 residues. Germline V gene data show CDR1 as KGHDR and CDR2 as SFDVKD. This chain's CDR3 is CATSQSQQGTQYF. The DNA of the CDR3 is TGTGCCACCAGTCAGAGTCAACAAGGGACCCAGTACTTC.

The V gene is TRBV5-6, the J gene TRBJ2-6, with D hard to call. Per germline, CDR1 SGHDT and CDR2 YYEEEE. The CDR3 extends over 18 amino acids. Trimming removed 6 bases from V and 0 bases from J, with 19 bases in between. The CDR3 DNA reads TGTGCCAGCATGGAGATTGGCTCACCCCACTCTGGGGCCAACGTCCTGACTTTC. The encoded protein is CASMEIGSPHSGANVLTF.

This clonotype was picked up a small number of times. The V and J genes are TRBV20-1 and TRBJ1-3, with D perhaps TRBD1 (5 bases). V was trimmed by 1 base and J by 4 bases, leaving 8 bases between them. The CDR3 sequence is 13 residues long. Germline CDR1 reads DFQATT; CDR2 reads SNEGSKA (reference sequence). Here the CDR3 reads CSARGQRGNTIYF. The CDR3 DNA sequence: TGCAGTGCTAGAGGACAGAGAGGAAACACCATATATTTT.

In its sample, this clonotype was seen a few times. The chain joins TRBV25-1 to TRBJ2-2; tentatively, D is TRBD1 (6 bases). V was pared by 6 bases and J by 4 bases, with 15 bases between. The CDR3 spans 15 residues. Germline lookup yields CDR1 MGHDK and CDR2 SYGVNS. The CDR3 DNA sequence: TGTGCCAGCAGCGTCAGGGGCACCCGCACCGGGGAGCTGTTTTTT. Protein: CASSVRGTRTGELFF. Together with reference TRBV25-1 and TRBJ2-2, the CDR3 gives the full variable domain: EADIYQTPRYLVIGTGKKITLECSQTMGHDKMYWYQQDPGMELHLIHYSYGVNSTEKGDLSSESTVSRIRTEHFPLTLESARPSHTSQYLCASSVRGTRTGELFFGEGSRLTVL.

The chain is built from TRBV21-1 and TRBJ2-5; whether TRBD1, the table's D call, matches the DNA was not checked. TRBV21-1 is flagged as a pseudogene. The CDR3 is made up of 15 amino acids. The DNA of the CDR3 is TGTGCCAGCAGCAAACCCGGACGTACGCAAGAGACCCAGTACTTC. Translated: CASSKPGRTQETQYF.

The genes are TRBV5-1 and TRBJ2-2, with a tentative D call TRBD2 (5 bases). The V gene lost 4 bases and the J gene lost 4 bases, with 17 bases spanning the gap. The CDR3 runs to 16 residues. Looked up from germline, CDR1 is SGHRS and CDR2 is YFSETQ. The CDR3 reads CASSPGPVGSTGELFF. As DNA, the CDR3 is TGCGCCAGCAGCCCCGGTCCGGTGGGGAGCACCGGGGAGCTGTTTTTT. The full variable domain, with the rest looked up from reference TRBV5-1 and TRBJ2-2, is KAGVTQTPRYLIKTRGQQVTLSCSPISGHRSVSWYQQTPGQGLQFLFEYFSETQRNKGNFPGRFSGRQFSNSRSEMNVSTLELGDSALYLCASSPGPVGSTGELFFGEGSRLTVL.

In this sample, this clonotype turned up a few times. The chain couples TRBV20-1 to TRBJ2-3, with D possibly being TRBD1 (6 bases). The CDR3 consists of 12 residues. Trimming took 6 bases from V and 5 from J, leaving 12 bases between them. The germline V gene encodes CDR1 DFQATT and CDR2 SNEGSKA (reference sequence). The CDR3 loop reads CSACPRGDTQYF. The DNA for the CDR3 is TGCAGTGCCTGCCCCAGGGGAGATACGCAGTATTTT.

This chain links TRBV5-1 with TRBJ1-1; maybe TRBD1 (5 bases). Germline CDR1 and CDR2: SGHRS and YFSETQ. This CDR3 has 14 amino acids. Between the trimmed V and J ends, which lost 5 bases and 4 bases, there was a span of 15 bases. The CDR3 coding sequence is TGCGCCAGCAGAGTGGGGGTCTCAAGCACTGAAGCTTTCTTT. Translation: CASRVGVSSTEAFF.

This chain uses TRBV18 with TRBJ1-2; TRBD1 aligns across 10 bases. Germline CDR1 KGHSH, CDR2 LQKENI. V shed 3 bases and J 6 bases; nucleotides not matched to a gene: 7. The CDR3 covers 15 residues. CDR3 nucleotide sequence: TGTGCCAGCTCACCGGGGACAGGGGATTACGATGGCTACACCTTC. Protein: CASSPGTGDYDGYTF.

CDR3 in DNA: TGTGCCAGCAGTCGACTAGCGGGAGGATGGGAGACCCAGTACTTC. Translated: CASSRLAGGWETQYF. The genes are TRBV3-1 and TRBJ2-5; 13 bases match TRBD2. In germline, CDR1 is LGHDT, CDR2 YNNKEL (reference sequence). Germline trimming cut 6 bases from V and 5 bases from J; bases unmatched to any gene: 6. The CDR3 totals 15 residues.

This clonotype has just a few counts. This chain links TRBV2 with TRBJ1-1; D is perhaps TRBD1 (5 bases). Between the trimmed V and J ends, which lost 6 bases and 0 bases, there was a span of 8 bases. CDR3 length: 13 residues. The germline gives CDR1 SNHLY, CDR2 FYNNEI. The CDR3 region has the DNA TGTGCCAGCAGGAGGGGCATGAACACTGAAGCTTTCTTT. Amino acids: CASRRGMNTEAFF.

The chain couples TRBV29-1 to TRBJ1-4; 8 nucleotides align to TRBD1. Germline V lookup: CDR1 SQVTM, CDR2 ANQGSEA. V dropped 7 bases and J dropped 8; count of bases not matched to a gene: 6. The CDR3 is 12 residues long. For the CDR3, the DNA is TGCAGCGCCGGACAGGGTGGGGAAAAACTGTTTTTT. Protein product: CSAGQGGEKLFF. Full variable domain (rest looked up from reference TRBV29-1 and TRBJ1-4): SAVISQKPSRDICQRGTSLTIQCQVDSQVTMMFWYRQQPGQSLTLIATANQGSEATYESGFVIDKFPISRPNLTFSTLTVSNMSPEDSSIYLCSAGQGGEKLFFGSGTQLSVL.

This clonotype was seen a few times. The CDR3 coding sequence is TGCGCCAGCAGCCAAATCCTCGCCGGGTTCCTCACCGGGGAGCTGTTTTTT. Protein: CASSQILAGFLTGELFF. The chain carries TRBV4-1 and TRBJ2-2; no reliable D call. This CDR3 spans 17 amino acids. Germline loops: CDR1 MGHRA, CDR2 YSYEKL. V was pared by 2 bases and J by 4 bases, with 17 bases between.

This clonotype appeared a few times. The rearrangement joins TRBV14 to TRBJ2-5; D perhaps matches TRBD2 (5 bases). Trimming took 0 bases from V and 5 from J, leaving 13 bases between them. This CDR3 is 15 amino acids long. Germline V gives CDR1 SGHDN, CDR2 FVKESK. CDR3 region: CASSQDKLVGETQYF. CDR3 nucleotide sequence: TGTGCCAGCAGCCAAGATAAACTAGTAGGGGAGACCCAGTACTTC.

This sequence joins TRBV30 and TRBJ2-5, with unresolved D. CDR3 length: 11 amino acids. Between the trimmed V and J ends, which lost 4 bases and 3 bases, there was a span of 6 bases. Germline CDR1 is GTSNPN and CDR2 is SVGIG (reference sequence). The CDR3 nucleotides read TGTGCCTGGACTAGGAAAGAGACCCAGTACTTC. Translating it yields CAWTRKETQYF. The full variable domain, with the rest looked up from reference TRBV30 and TRBJ2-5, is SQTIHQWPATLVQPVGSPLSLECTVEGTSNPNLYWYRQAAGRGLQLLFYSVGIGQISSEVPQNLSASRPQDRQFILSSKKLLLSDSGFYLCAWTRKETQYFGPGTRLLVL.